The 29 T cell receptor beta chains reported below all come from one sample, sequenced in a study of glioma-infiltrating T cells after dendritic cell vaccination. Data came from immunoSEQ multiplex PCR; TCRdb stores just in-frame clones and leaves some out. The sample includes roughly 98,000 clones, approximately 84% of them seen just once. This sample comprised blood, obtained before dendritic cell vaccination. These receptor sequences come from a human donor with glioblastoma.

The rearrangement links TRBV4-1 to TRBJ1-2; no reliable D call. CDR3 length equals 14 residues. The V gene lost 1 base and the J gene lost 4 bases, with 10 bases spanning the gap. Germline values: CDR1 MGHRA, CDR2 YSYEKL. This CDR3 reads CASSQGPDIYGYTF. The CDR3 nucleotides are TGCGCCAGCAGCCAAGGGCCAGACATCTATGGCTACACCTTC.

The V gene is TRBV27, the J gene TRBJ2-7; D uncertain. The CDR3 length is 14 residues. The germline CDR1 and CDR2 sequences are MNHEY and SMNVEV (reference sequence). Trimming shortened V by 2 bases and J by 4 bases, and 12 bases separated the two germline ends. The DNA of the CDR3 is TGTGCCAGCAGTTTAGCCTCAACAGTATACGAGCAGTACTTC. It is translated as CASSLASTVYEQYF.

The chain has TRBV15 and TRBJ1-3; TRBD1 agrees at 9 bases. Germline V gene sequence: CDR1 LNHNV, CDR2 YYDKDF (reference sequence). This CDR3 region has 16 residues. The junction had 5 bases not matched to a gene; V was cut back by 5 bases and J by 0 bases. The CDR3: CATSRGTGNSGNTIYF. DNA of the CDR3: TGTGCCACCAGCCGGGGGACAGGGAACTCTGGAAACACCATATATTTT. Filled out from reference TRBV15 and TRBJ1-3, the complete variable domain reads DAMVIQNPRYQVTQFGKPVTLSCSQTLNHNVMYWYQQKSSQAPKLLFHYYDKDFNNEADTPDNFQSRRPNTSFCFLDIRSPGLGDTAMYLCATSRGTGNSGNTIYFGEGSWLTVV.

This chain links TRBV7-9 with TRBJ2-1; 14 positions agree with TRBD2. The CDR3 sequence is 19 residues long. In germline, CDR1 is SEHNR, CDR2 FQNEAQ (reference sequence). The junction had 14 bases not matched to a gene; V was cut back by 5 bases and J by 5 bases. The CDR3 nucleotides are TGTGCCAGCAGCCCATGGGGGACTAGCGGGAGCTCCTTAGACAATGAGCAGTTCTTC. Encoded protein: CASSPWGTSGSSLDNEQFF.

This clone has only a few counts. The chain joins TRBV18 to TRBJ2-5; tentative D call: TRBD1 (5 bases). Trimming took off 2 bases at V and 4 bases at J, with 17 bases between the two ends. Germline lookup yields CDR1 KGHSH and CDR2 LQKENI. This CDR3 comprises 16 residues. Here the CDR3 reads CASSPTDSSSLETQYF. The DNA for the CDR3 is TGTGCCAGCTCACCAACTGACAGTTCCTCGTTAGAGACCCAGTACTTC.

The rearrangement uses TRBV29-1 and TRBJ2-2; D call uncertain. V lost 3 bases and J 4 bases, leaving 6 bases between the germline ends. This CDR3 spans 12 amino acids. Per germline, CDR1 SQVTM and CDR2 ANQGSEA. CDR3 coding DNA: TGCAGCGTTGATCACGGCACCGGGGAGCTGTTTTTT. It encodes CSVDHGTGELFF.

CDR3 in DNA: TGTGCCAGCCTGTGGTTTCCTCTATCCTACGAGCAGTACTTC. Translation gives CASLWFPLSYEQYF. This chain connects TRBV6-4 to TRBJ2-7; D uncertain. The V and J ends lost 8 bases and 1 base respectively, with 15 bases between them. Germline CDR1 is MRHNA and CDR2 is SNTAGT. The CDR3 consists of 14 residues.

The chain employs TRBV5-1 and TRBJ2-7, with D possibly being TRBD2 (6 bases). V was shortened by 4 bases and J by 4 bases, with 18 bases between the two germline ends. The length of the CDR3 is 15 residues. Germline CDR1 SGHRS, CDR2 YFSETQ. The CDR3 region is CASSQARDSLYEQYF. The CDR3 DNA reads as TGCGCCAGCAGCCAGGCAAGGGACTCGTTGTACGAGCAGTACTTC.

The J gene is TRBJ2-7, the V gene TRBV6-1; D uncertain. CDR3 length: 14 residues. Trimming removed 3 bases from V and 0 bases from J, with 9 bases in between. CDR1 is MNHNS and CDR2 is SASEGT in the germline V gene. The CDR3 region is CASSDVGFSYEQYF. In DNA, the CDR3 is TGTGCCAGCAGTGACGTCGGGTTCTCCTACGAGCAGTACTTC.

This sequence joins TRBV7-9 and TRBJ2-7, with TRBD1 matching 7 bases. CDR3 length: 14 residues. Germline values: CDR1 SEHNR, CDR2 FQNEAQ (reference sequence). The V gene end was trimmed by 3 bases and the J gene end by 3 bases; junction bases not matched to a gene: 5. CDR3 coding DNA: TGTGCCAGCAGCTTGGGGACAGATATCTACGAGCAGTACTTC. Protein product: CASSLGTDIYEQYF.

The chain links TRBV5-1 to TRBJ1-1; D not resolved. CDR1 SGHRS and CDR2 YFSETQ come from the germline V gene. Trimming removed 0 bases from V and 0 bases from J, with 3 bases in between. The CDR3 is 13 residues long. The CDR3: CASSLALNTEAFF. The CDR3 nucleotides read TGCGCCAGCAGCTTGGCTTTGAACACTGAAGCTTTCTTT. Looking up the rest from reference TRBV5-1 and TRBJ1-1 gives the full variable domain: KAGVTQTPRYLIKTRGQQVTLSCSPISGHRSVSWYQQTPGQGLQFLFEYFSETQRNKGNFPGRFSGRQFSNSRSEMNVSTLELGDSALYLCASSLALNTEAFFGQGTRLTVV.

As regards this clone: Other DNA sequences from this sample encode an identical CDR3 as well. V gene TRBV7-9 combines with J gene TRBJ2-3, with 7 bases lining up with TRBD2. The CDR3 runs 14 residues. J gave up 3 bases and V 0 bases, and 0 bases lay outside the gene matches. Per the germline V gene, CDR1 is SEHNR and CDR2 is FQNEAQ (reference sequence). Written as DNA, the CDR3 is TGTGCCAGCAGCTTAGCGGGGGGGACAGATACGCAGTATTTT. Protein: CASSLAGGTDTQYF.

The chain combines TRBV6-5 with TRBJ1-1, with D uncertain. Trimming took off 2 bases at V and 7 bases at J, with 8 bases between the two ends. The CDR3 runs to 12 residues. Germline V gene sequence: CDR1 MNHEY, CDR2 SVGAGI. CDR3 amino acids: CASSYLAGEAFF. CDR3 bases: TGTGCCAGCAGTTACCTGGCGGGTGAAGCTTTCTTT.

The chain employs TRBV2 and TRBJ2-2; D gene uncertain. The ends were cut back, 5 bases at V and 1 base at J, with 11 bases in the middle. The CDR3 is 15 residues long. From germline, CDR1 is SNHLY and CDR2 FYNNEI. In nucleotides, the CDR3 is TGTGCCAGCAGTCTTAGTAGAGGGAACACCGGGGAGCTGTTTTTT. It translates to CASSLSRGNTGELFF.

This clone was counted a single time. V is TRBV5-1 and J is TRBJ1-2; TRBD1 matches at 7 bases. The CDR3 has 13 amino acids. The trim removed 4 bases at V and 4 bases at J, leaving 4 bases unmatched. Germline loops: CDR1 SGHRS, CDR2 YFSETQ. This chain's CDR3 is CASSRRDSYGYTF. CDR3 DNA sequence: TGCGCCAGCAGCAGACGGGACAGCTATGGCTACACCTTC.

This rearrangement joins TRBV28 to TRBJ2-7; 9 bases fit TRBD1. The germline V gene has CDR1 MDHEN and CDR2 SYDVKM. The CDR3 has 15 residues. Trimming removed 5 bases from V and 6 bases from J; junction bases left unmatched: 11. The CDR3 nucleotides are TGTGCCAGCAGTCCCCATGTCGACAGGGGGGTCGAGCAGTACTTC. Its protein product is CASSPHVDRGVEQYF.

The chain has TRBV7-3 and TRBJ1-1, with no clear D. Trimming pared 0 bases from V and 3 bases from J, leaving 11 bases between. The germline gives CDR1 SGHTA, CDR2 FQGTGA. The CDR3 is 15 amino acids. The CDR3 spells CASSLTLGRDTEAFF. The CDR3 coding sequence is TGTGCCAGCAGCTTAACTCTGGGGAGGGACACTGAAGCTTTCTTT. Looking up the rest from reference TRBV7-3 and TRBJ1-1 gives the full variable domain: GAGVSQTPSNKVTEKGKYVELRCDPISGHTALYWYRQSLGQGPEFLIYFQGTGAADDSGLPNDRFFAVRPEGSVSTLKIQRTERGDSAVYLCASSLTLGRDTEAFFGQGTRLTVV.

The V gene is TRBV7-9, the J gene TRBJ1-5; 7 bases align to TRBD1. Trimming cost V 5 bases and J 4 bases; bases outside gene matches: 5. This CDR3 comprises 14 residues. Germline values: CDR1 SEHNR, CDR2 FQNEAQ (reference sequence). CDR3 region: CASSPPGGNQPQHF. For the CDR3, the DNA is TGTGCCAGCAGCCCGCCAGGGGGTAATCAGCCCCAGCATTTT.

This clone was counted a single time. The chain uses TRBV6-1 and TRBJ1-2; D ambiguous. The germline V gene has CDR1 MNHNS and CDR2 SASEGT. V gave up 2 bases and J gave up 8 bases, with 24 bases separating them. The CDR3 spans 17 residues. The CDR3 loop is CASSEFLNPGREKGYTF. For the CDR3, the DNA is TGTGCCAGCAGTGAATTCCTTAATCCAGGCCGAGAGAAAGGCTACACCTTC.

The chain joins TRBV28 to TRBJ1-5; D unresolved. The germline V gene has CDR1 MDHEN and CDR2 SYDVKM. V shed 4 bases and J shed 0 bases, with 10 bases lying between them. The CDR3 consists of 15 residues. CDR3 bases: TGTGCCAGCAGTTACGAGCGTGCTAGCAATCAGCCCCAGCATTTT. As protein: CASSYERASNQPQHF.

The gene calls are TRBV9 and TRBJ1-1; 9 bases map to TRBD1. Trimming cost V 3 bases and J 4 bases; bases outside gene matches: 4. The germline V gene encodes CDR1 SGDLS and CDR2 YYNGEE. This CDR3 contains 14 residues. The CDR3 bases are TGTGCCAGCAGCGGGGCGACAGGGGGCACTGAAGCTTTCTTT. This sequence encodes CASSGATGGTEAFF.

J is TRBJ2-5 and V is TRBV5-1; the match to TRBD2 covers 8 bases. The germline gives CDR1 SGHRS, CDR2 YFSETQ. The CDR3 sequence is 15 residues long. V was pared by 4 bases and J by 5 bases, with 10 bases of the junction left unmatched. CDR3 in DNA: TGCGCCAGCAGCCTTGCCGGGGGGGCCAGGGAGACCCAGTACTTC. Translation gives CASSLAGGARETQYF.

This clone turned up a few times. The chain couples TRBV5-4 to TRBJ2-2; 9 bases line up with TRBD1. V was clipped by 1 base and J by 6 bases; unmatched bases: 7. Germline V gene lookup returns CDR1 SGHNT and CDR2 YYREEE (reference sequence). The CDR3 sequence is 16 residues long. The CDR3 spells CASSLWGTGGSGELFF. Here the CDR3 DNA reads TGTGCCAGCAGCTTGTGGGGAACAGGGGGCTCCGGGGAGCTGTTTTTT.

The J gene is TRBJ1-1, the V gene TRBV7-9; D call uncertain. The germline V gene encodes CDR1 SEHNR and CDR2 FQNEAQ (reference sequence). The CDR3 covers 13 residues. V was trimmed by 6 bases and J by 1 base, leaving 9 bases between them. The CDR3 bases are TGTGCCAGCAGATTCGACAAGAACACTGAAGCTTTCTTT. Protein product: CASRFDKNTEAFF.

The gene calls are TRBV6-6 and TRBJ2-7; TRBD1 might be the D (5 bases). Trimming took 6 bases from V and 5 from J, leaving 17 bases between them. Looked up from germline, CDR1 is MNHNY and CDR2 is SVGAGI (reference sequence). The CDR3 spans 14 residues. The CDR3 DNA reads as TGTGCCAGCAGACCGGACATGATTAGGGACGAGCAGTACTTC. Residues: CASRPDMIRDEQYF.

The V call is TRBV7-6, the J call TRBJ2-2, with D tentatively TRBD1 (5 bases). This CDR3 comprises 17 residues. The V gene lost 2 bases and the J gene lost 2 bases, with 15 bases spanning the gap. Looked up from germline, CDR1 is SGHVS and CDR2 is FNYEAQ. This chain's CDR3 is CASSLPHGRGNTGELFF. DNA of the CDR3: TGTGCCAGCAGCTTACCCCACGGAAGGGGCAACACCGGGGAGCTGTTTTTT.

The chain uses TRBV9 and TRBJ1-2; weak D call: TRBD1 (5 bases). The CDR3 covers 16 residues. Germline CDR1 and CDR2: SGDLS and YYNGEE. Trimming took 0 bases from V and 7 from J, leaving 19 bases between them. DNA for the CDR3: TGTGCCAGCAGCGTAGTCCCAGTGGTAGGGGATTCTGGCTACACCTTC. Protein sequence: CASSVVPVVGDSGYTF.

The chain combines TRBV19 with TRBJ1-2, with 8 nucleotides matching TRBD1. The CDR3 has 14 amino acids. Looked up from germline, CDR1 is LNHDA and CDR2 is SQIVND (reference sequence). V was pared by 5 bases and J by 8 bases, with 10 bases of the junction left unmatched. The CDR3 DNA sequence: TGTGCCAGTAGTCCGGACAGGGAAGAGTCGGGCTACACCTTC. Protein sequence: CASSPDREESGYTF.

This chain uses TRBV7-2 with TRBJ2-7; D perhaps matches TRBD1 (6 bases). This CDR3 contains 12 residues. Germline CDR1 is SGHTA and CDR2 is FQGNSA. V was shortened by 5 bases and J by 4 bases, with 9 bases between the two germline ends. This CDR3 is CASSVQGYEQYF. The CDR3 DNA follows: TGTGCCAGCAGCGTACAGGGATACGAGCAGTACTTC.